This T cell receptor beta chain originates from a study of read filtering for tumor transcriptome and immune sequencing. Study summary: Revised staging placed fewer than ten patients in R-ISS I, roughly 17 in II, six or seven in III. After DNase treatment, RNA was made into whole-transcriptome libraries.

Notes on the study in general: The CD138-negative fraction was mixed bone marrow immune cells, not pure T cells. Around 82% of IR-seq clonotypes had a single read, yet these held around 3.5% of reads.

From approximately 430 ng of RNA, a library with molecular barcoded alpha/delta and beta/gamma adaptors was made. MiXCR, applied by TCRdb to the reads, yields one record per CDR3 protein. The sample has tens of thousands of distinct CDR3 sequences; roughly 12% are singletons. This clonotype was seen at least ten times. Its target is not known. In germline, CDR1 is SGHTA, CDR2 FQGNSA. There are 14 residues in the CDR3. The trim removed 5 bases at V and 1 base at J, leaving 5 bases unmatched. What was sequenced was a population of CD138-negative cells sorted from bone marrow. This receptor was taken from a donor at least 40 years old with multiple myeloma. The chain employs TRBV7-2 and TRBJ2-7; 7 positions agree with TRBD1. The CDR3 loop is CASSAVTGSYEQYF. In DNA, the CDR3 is TGTGCCAGCAGCGCCGTGACAGGGTCCTACGAGCAGTACTTC.